This T cell receptor (beta chain) is from a study of blood T cell repertoires in COVID-19. Sequencing used immunoSEQ multiplex PCR; TCRdb keeps in-frame clones, though not all of them. The sample lists around 320,000 clones, around 90% seen once, with approximately 2.4% in the top ten. Per germline, CDR1 SGHRS and CDR2 YFSETQ. The CDR3 has 15 amino acids. The ends lost 4 bases at V and 3 bases at J; junction bases unmatched: 8. Source material: peripheral blood. This clonotype originated in a man between 18 and 35 years old with active or convalescent COVID-19. The V call is TRBV5-1, the J call TRBJ1-2; 8 bases fit TRBD1. In DNA form, the CDR3 reads TGCGCCAGCAGCCCCCGGACAGGGATTCACTATGGCTACACCTTC. Translation gives CASSPRTGIHYGYTF.